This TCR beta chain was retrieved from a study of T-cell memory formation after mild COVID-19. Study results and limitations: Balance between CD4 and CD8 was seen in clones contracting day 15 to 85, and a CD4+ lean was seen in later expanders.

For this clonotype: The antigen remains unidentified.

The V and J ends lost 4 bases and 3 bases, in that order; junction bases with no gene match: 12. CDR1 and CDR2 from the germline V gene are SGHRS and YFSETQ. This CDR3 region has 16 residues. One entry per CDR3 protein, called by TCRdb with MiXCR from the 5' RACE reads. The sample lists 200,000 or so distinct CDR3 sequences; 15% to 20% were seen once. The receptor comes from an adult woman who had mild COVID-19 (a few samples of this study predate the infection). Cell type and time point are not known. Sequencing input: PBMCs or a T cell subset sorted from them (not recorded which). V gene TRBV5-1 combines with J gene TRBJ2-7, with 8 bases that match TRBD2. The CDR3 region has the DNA TGCGCCAGCAGCCCAAAAACGTCCGGGACTAGCTACGAGCAGTACTTC. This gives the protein CASSPKTSGTSYEQYF.